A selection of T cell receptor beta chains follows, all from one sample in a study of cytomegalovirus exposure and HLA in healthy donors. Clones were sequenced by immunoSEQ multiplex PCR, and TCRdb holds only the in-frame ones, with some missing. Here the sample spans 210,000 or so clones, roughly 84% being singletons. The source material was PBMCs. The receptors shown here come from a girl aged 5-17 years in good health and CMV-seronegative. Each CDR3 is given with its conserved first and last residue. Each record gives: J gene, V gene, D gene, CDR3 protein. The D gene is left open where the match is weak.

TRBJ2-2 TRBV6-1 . CASSLPVLTGELFF
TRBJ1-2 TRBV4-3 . CASSQDTVPAGYGYTF
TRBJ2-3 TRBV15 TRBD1 CATSRAGQGLGAQYF
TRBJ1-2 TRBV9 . CASSVDSSFYGYTF
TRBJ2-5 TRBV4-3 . CASSQDTGTKETQYF
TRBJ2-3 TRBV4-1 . CASSQSPARTDTQYF
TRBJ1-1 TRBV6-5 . CASSYGAGDGTEAFF
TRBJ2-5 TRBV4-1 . CASSSRGPKETQYF
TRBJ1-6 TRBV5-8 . CASTSERSPLHF
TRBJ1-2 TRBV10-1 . CARQVLGPLWGYTF
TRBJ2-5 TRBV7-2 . CASSLNSGEETQYF
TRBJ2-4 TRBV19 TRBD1 CASSIQGARAKNIQYF
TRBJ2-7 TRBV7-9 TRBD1 CASSSSTGGPYEQYF
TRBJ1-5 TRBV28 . CASSFSYIWAKNQPQHF
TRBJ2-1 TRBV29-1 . CSVEVGRESNEQFF
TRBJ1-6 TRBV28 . CASSLAGQGTPLHF
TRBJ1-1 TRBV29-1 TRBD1 CSATGGTEAFF
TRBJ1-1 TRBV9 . CASSVEVEDTEAFF
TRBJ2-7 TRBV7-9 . CASSLPSDLTYEQYF
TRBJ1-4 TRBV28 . CASSLRQLNEKLFF
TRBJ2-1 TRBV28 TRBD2 CASRASGGEQFF
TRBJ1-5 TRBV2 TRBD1 CASSDGTGSRQPQHF
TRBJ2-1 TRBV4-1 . CASSQIQNEQFF
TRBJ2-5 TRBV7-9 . CSSSAIQETQYF
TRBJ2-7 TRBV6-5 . CASSAQGSRYEQYF
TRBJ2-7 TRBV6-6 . CASSMGLGWYEQYF
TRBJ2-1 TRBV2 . CASSEAGGEQFF
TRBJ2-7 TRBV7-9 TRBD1 CASSLWGRGTGSSYEQYF
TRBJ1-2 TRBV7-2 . CASSLVTGTGGYTF
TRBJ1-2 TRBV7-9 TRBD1 CASSLSAGGIYGYTF
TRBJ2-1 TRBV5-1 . CASRPGLRADNEQFF
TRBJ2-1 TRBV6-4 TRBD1 CASSPGQNNEQFF
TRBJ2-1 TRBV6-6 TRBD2 CASSYGSGGVGEQFF
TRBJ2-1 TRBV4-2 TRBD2 CASSQPRLAGIYEQFF
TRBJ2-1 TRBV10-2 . CASSGDEQFF
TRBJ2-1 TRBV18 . CASSYGGPLTYNEQFF
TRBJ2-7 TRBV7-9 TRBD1 CASSLSRQGSSYEQYF
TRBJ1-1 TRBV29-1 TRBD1 CSVRTGIMNTEAFF
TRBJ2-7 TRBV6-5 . CASSYSSTAPYEQYF
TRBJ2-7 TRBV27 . CASSLYRTYEQYF
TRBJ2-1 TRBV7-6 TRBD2 CASRETGEGGVAGEQFF
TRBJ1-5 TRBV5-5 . CASSLGTILNQPQHF
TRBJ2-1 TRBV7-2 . CASSPTRYEQFF
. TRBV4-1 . CASSPGRQDTYEQYF
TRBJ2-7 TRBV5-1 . CASSLAGVDYEQYF
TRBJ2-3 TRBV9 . CASRLTGLGTDTQYF
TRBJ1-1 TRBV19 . CASSSQVTMNTEAFF
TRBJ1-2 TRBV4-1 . CASSQASPGQRPPKTF
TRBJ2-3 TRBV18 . CASSGARDTQYF
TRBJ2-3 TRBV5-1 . CASSLGVSSPSRGTDTQYF
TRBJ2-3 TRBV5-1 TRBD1 CASSSGQASTDTQYF
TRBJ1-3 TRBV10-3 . CASTGTGRISGNTIYF
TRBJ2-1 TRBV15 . CATSSSQGGNNEQFF
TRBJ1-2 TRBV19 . CASSISANYGYTF
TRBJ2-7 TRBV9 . CASSAASGDVYEQYF
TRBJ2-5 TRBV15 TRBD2 CATSRGLAGGPYETQYF
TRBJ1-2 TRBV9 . CASSANPDYGYTF
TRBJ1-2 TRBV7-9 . CSSSLGRGAHGYTF
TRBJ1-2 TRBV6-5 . CASSYHKADGLDGYTF
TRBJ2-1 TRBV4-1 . CASSHNQLPSYNEQFF